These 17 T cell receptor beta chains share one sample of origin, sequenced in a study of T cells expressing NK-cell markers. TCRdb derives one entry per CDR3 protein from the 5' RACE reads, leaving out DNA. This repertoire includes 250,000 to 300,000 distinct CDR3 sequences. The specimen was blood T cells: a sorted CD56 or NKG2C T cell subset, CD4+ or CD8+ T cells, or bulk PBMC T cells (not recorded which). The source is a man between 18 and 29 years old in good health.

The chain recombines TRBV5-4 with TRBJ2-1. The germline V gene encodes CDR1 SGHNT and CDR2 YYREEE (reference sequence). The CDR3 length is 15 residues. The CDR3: CASSLDGVSYNEQFF.

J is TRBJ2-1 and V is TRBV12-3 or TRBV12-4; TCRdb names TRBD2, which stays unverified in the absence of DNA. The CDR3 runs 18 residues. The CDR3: CASSLGFSGRSSYNEQFF.

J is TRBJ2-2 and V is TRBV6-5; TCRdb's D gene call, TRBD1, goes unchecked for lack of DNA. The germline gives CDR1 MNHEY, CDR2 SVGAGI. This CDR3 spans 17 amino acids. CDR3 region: CASSYYSGGANTGELFF.

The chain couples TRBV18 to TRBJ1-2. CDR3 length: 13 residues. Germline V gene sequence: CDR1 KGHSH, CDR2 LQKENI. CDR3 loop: CASSSQREEGYTF.

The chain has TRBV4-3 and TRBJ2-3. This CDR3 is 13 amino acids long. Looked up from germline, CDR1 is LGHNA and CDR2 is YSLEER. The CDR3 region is CASSQGLGDTQYF.

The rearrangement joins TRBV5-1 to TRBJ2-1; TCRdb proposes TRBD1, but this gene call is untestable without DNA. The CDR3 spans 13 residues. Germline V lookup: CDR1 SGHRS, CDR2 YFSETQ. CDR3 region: CASSSAGGNEQFF.

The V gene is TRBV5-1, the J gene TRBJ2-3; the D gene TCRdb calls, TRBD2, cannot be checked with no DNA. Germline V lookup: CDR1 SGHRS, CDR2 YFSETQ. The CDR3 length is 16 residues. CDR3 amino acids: CASSLSAGSEGDTQYF.

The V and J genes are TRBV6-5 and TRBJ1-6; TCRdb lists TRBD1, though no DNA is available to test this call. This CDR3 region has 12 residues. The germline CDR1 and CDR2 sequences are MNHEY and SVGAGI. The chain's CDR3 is CASSPTGQTLHF.

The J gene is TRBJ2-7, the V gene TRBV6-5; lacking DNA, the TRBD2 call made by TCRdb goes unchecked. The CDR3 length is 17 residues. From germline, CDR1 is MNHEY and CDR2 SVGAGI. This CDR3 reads CASSYLAGTSGSGEQYF.

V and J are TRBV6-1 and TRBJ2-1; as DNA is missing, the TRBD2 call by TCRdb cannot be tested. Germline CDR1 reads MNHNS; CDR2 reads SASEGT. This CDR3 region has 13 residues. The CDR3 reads CASREGLLNEQFF.

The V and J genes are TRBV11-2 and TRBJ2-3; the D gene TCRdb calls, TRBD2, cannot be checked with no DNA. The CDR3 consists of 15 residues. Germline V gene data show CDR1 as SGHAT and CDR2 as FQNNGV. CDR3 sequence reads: CASSLTGGPADTQYF.

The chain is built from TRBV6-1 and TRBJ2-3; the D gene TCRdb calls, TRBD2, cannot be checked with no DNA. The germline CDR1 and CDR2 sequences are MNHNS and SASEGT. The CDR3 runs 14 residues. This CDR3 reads CACRAGGSADTQYF.

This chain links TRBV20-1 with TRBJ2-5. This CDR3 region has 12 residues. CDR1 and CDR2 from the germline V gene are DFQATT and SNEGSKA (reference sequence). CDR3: CSGERPQETQYF.

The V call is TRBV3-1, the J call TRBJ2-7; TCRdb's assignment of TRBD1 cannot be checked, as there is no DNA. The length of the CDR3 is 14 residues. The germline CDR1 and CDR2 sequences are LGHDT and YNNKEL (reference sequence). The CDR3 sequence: CASSRGTGSYEQYF.

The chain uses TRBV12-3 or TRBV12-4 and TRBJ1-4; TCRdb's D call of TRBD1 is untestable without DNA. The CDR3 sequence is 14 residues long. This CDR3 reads CASSYGHSNEKLFF.

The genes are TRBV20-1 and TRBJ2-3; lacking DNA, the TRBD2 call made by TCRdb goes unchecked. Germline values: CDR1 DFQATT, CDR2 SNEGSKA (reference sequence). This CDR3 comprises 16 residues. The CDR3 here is CSARLVAGGPSDTQYF.

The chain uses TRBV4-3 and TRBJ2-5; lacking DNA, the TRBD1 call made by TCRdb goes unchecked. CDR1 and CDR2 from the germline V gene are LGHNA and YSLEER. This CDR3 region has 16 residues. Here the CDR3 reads CASSQSPGAGQETQYF.